Listed here is a single T cell receptor (beta chain). What it binds is unknown. A single record per CDR3 protein comes from TCRdb applying MiXCR to the 5' RACE reads. Of hundreds of thousands of distinct CDR3 sequences in the sample, 12% were seen once. The data stem from a study of CD8 T cells in ankylosing spondylitis. Overall study results and limits: A motif in TCR beta, a set of eight or nine highly homologous variants, appeared characteristic of ankylosing spondylitis blood.

In germline, CDR1 is SGHVS, CDR2 FNYEAQ. With 2 bases clipped from V and 5 bases from J, the junction kept 8 bases outside the gene matches. The CDR3 contains 15 residues. This TCR was recovered from a male donor with ankylosing spondylitis. The chain is built from TRBV7-6 and TRBJ2-5; 7 bases agree with TRBD1. Sequencing input: blood, either unsorted or a sorted T cell fraction (not recorded which). CDR3 sequence: CASSLRRQGGETQYF. CDR3 nucleotide sequence: TGTGCCAGCAGCTTAAGACGACAGGGCGGTGAGACCCAGTACTTC.